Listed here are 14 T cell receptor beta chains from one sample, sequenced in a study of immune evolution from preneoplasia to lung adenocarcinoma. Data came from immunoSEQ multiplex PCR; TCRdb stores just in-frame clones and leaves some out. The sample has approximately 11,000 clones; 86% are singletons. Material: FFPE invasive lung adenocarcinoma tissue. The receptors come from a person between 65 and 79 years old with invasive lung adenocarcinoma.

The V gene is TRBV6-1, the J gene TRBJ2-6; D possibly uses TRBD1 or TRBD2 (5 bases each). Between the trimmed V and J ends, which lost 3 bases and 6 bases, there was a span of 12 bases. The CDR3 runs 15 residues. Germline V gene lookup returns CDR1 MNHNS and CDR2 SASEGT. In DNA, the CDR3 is TGTGCCAGCAGTGAGCAGGGACGGGCGGCCAACGTCCTGACTTTC. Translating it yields CASSEQGRAANVLTF.

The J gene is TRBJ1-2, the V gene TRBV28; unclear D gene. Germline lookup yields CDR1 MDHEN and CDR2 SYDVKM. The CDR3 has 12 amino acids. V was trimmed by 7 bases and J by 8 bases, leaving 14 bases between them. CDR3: CASTYGVEGYTF. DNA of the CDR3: TGTGCCAGCACATACGGGGTAGAAGGCTACACCTTC.

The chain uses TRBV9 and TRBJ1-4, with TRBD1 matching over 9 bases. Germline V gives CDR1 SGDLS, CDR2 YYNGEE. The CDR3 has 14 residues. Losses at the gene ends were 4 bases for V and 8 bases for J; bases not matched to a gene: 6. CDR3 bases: TGTGCCAGCAGCTACCGGGACAGGGAGGAAAAACTGTTTTTT. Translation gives CASSYRDREEKLFF.

CDR3 DNA sequence: TGTGCCAGCAGCCAAGGGGTCTCAGATACCTACGAGCAGTACTTC. Its translation: CASSQGVSDTYEQYF. The chain has TRBV4-2 and TRBJ2-7; no definite D call. The CDR3 runs to 15 residues. V was trimmed by 1 base and J by 2 bases, leaving 12 bases between them. CDR1 and CDR2 from the germline V gene are LGHNA and YNFKEQ.

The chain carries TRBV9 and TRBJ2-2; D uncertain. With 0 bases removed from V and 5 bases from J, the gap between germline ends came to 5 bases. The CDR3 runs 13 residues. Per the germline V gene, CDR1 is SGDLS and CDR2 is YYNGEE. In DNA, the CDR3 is TGTGCCAGCAGCGTAGCCGGTACCGGGGAGCTGTTTTTT. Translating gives CASSVAGTGELFF.

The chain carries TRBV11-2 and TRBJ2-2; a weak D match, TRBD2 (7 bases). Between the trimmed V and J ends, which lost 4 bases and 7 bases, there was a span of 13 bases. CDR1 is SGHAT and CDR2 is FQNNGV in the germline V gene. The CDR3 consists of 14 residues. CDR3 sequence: CASSSAGAVGELFF. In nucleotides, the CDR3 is TGTGCCAGCAGCTCTGCGGGGGCGGTCGGGGAGCTGTTTTTT.

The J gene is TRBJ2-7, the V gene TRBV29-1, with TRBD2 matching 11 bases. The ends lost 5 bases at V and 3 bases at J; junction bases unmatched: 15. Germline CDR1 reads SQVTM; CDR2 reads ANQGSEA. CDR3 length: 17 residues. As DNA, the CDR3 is TGCAGCGTTCAAACCCGACATTCGACTAGCGGGAACTACGAGCAGTACTTC. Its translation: CSVQTRHSTSGNYEQYF.

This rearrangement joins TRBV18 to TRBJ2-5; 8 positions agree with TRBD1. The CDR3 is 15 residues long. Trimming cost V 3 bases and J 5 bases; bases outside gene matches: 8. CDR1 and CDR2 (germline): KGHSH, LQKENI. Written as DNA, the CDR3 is TGTGCCAGCTCACCCCCCGGGGACAGGCGGGAGACCCAGTACTTC. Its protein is CASSPPGDRRETQYF.

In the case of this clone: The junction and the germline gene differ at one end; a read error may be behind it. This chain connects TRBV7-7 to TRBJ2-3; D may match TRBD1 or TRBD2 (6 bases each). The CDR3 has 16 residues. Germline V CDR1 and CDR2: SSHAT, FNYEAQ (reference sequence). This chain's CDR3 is CASSLGGTSKADTQYF. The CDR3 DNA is TGTGCTAGCAGCTTAGGGGGGACATCGAAGGCAGATACGCAGTATTTT.

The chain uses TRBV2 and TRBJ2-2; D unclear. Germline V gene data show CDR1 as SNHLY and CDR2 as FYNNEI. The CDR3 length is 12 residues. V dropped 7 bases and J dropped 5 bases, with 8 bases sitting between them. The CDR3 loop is CASTVQTGELFF. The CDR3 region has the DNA TGTGCCAGCACGGTACAGACCGGGGAGCTGTTTTTT.

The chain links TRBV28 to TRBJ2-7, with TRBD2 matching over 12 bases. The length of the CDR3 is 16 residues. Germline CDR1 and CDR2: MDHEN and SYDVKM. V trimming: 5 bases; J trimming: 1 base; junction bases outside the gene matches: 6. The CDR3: CASSPTLAGGSYEQYF. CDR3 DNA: TGTGCCAGCAGTCCGACCCTAGCGGGGGGGTCCTACGAGCAGTACTTC. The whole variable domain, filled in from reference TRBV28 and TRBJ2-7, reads DVKVTQSSRYLVKRTGEKVFLECVQDMDHENMFWYRQDPGLGLRLIYFSYDVKMKEKGDIPEGYSVSREKKERFSLILESASTNQTSMYLCASSPTLAGGSYEQYFGPGTRLTVT.

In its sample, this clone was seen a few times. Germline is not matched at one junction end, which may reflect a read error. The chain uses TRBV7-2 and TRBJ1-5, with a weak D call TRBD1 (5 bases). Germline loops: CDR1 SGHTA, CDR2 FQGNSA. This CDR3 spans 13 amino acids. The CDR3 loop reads CASSFDSSQPQHF. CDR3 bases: TGTGCCAGCAGCTTTGACAGCAGTCAGCCCCAGCATTTT.

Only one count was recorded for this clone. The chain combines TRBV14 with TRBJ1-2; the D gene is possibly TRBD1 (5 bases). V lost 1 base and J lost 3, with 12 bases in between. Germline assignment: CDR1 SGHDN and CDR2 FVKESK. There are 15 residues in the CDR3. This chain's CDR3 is CASSQGDGVDYGYTF. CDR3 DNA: TGTGCCAGCAGCCAAGGGGACGGCGTTGACTATGGCTACACCTTC. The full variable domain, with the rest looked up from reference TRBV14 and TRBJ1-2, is EAGVTQFPSHSVIEKGQTVTLRCDPISGHDNLYWYRRVMGKEIKFLLHFVKESKQDESGMPNNRFLAERTGGTYSTLKVQPAELEDSGVYFCASSQGDGVDYGYTFGSGTRLTVV.

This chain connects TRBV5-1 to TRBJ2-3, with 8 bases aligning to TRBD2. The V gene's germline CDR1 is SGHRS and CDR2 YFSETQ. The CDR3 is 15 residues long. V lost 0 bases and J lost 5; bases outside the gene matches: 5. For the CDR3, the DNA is TGCGCCAGCAGCTTGGAAGTAGCGGGGCAAGATACGCAGTATTTT. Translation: CASSLEVAGQDTQYF. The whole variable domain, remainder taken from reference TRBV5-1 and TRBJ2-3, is KAGVTQTPRYLIKTRGQQVTLSCSPISGHRSVSWYQQTPGQGLQFLFEYFSETQRNKGNFPGRFSGRQFSNSRSEMNVSTLELGDSALYLCASSLEVAGQDTQYFGPGTRLTVL.